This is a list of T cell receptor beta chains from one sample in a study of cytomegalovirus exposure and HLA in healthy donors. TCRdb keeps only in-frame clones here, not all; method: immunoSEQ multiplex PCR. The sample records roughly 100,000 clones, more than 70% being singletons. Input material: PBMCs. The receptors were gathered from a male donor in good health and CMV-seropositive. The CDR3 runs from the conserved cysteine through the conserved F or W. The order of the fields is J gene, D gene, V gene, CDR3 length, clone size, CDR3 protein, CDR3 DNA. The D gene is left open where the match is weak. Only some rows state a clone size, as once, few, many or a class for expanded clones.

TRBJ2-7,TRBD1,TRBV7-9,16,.,CASSSSRGAGGYEQYF,TGTGCCAGCAGTTCTAGTAGAGGGGCAGGGGGTTACGAGCAGTACTTC
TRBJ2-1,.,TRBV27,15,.,CASSFFHGTYNEQFF,TGTGCCAGCAGTTTTTTCCACGGGACCTACAATGAGCAGTTCTTC
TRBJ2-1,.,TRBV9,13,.,CASSVGSPGSQFF,TGTGCCAGCAGCGTAGGTTCCCCGGGATCGCAGTTCTTC
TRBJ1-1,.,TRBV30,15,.,CAWTLEWGVNTEAFF,TGTGCCTGGACGCTTGAGTGGGGGGTGAACACTGAAGCTTTCTTT
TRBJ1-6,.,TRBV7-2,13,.,CASSFHSNSPLHF,TGTGCCAGCAGCTTTCATAGTAATTCACCCCTCCACTTT
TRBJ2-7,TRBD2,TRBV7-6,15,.,CASSLETSGRSEQYF,TGTGCCAGCAGCTTAGAGACTAGCGGGAGAAGCGAGCAGTACTTC
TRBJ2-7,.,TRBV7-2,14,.,CASSRTGSPYEQYF,TGTGCCAGCAGCCGAACAGGGTCGCCCTACGAGCAGTACTTC
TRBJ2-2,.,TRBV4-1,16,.,CASSQPDYSNTGELFF,TGCGCCAGCAGCCAACCGGACTATTCGAACACCGGGGAGCTGTTTTTT
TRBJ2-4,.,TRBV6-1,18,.,CASSEEGQGRRSKNIQYF,TGTGCCAGCAGTGAAGAGGGGCAGGGGCGCAGATCCAAAAACATTCAGTACTTC
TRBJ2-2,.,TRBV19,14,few,CASSTGVRTGELFF,TGTGCCAGTAGTACCGGAGTACGTACCGGGGAGCTGTTTTTT
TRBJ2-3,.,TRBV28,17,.,CASSPLQGRGGTDTQYF,TGTGCCAGCAGCCCCCTCCAAGGGCGGGGTGGCACAGATACGCAGTATTTT
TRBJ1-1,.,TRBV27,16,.,CASSSIDIPMNTEAFF,TGTGCCAGCAGTTCCATCGACATTCCCATGAACACTGAAGCTTTCTTT
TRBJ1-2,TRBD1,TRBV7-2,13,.,CASSHDRGYGYTF,TGTGCCAGCAGCCATGACAGGGGCTATGGCTACACCTTC
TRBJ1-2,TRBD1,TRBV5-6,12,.,CASRGQGSGYTF,TGTGCCAGCAGGGGACAGGGAAGCGGCTACACCTTC
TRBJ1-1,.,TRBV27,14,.,CASRIAVRGTEAFF,TGTGCCAGCAGGATAGCAGTCCGGGGCACTGAAGCTTTCTTT
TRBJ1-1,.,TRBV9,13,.,CASSVAVKGAAFF,TGTGCCAGCAGCGTAGCTGTGAAGGGAGCGGCTTTCTTT
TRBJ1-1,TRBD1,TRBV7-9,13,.,CASSLRQGTEAFF,TGTGCCAGCAGCTTAAGACAGGGAACTGAAGCTTTCTTT
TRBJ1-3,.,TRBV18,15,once,CASSPQGEAGNTIYF,TGTGCCAGCTCACCACAGGGGGAAGCTGGAAACACCATATATTTT
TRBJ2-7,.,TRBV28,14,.,CASRSPRRSYEQYF,TGTGCCAGCAGATCCCCAAGGAGGTCCTACGAGCAGTACTTC
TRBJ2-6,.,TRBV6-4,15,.,CASRDGSSGANVLTF,TGTGCCAGCAGAGACGGGAGCTCTGGGGCCAACGTCCTGACTTTC
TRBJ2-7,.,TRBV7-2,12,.,CASSSSGYEQYF,TGTGCCAGCAGCTCGTCCGGTTACGAGCAGTACTTC
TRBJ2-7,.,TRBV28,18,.,CASSLAPNWREAGYEQYF,TGTGCCAGCAGTTTGGCCCCTAATTGGAGGGAGGCCGGATACGAGCAGTACTTC
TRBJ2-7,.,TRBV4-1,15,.,CASSQGPQGRREQYF,TGCGCCAGCAGCCAAGGCCCCCAGGGGCGCCGCGAGCAGTACTTC
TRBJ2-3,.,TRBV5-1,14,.,CASSLVDNTDTQYF,TGCGCCAGCAGCTTGGTGGACAACACAGATACGCAGTATTTT
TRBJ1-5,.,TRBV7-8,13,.,CASSLRDNQPQHF,TGTGCCAGCAGCTTGAGGGACAATCAGCCCCAGCATTTT
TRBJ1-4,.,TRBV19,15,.,CASSASRVYGEKLFF,TGTGCCAGTAGTGCTTCGCGGGTGTATGGAGAAAAACTGTTTTTT
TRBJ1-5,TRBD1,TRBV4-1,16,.,CASSPGQGSFNQPQHF,TGCGCCAGCAGCCCCGGACAGGGATCCTTCAATCAGCCCCAGCATTTT
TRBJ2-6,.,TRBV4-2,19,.,CASSPSTNPTGLGANVLTF,TGTGCCAGCAGCCCGTCTACTAACCCCACAGGGCTCGGGGCCAACGTCCTGACTTTC
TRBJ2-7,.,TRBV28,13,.,CASSPGGVYEQYF,TGTGCCAGCAGCCCCGGCGGAGTCTACGAGCAGTACTTC
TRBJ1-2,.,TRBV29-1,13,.,CSVVLTGRDGYTF,TGCAGCGTTGTTCTTACTGGGCGGGATGGCTACACCTTC
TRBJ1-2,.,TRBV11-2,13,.,CASSLAGLYGYTF,TGTGCCAGCAGCTTAGCAGGGCTCTATGGCTACACCTTC
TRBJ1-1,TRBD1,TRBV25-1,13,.,CASWDREDTEAFF,TGTGCCAGCTGGGACAGGGAGGACACTGAAGCTTTCTTT
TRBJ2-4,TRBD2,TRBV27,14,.,CASSFSGSEFIQYF,TGTGCCAGCAGTTTTAGCGGGAGTGAGTTCATTCAGTACTTC
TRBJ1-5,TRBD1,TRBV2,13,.,CASNPQGGQPQHF,TGTGCCAGCAATCCCCAGGGGGGTCAGCCCCAGCATTTT
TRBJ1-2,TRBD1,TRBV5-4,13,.,CASSTRQGDGYTF,TGTGCCAGCAGCACACGACAGGGAGATGGCTACACCTTC
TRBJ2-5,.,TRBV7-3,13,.,CASSLSEQETQYF,TGTGCCAGCAGCTTGTCAGAACAAGAGACCCAGTACTTC
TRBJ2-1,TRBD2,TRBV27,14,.,CASSLGLAGVKQFF,TGTGCCAGCAGTTTAGGTCTAGCGGGAGTGAAGCAGTTCTTC
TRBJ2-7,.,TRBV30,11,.,CAWTQSYEQYF,TGTGCCTGGACACAGTCCTACGAGCAGTACTTC
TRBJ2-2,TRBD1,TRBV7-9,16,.,CSSSRTGTGWTGELFF,TGTTCCAGCAGCCGAACCGGGACAGGGTGGACCGGGGAGCTGTTTTTT
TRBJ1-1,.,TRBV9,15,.,CASSGGDGGNTEAFF,TGTGCCAGCAGCGGAGGGGACGGGGGGAACACTGAAGCTTTCTTT
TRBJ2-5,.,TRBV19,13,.,CASSLQGVETQYF,TGTGCCAGTAGTTTACAGGGAGTGGAGACCCAGTACTTC
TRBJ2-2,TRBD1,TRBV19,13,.,CASLDRETGELFF,TGTGCCAGCCTTGACAGGGAGACCGGGGAGCTGTTTTTT
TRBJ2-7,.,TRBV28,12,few,CASSSLNYEQYF,TGTGCCAGCAGTTCCCTAAACTACGAGCAGTACTTC
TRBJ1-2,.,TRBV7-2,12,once,CASSLRQFGYTF,TGTGCCAGCAGCTTAAGACAGTTCGGCTACACCTTC
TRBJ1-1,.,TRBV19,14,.,CASNVPGMNTEAFF,TGTGCCAGTAACGTCCCAGGGATGAACACTGAAGCTTTCTTT
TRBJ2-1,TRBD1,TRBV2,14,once,CASVTGTGSNEQFF,TGTGCCAGCGTTACCGGGACAGGGAGCAATGAGCAGTTCTTC
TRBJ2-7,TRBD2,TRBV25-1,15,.,CASSARLAGGHEQYF,TGTGCCAGCAGTGCCCGACTAGCGGGAGGGCACGAGCAGTACTTC
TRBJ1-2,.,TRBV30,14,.,CAWSMTRINYGYTF,TGTGCCTGGAGTATGACACGTATTAACTATGGCTACACCTTC
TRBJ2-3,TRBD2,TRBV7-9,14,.,CASRRDYHTDTQYF,TGTGCCAGCCGTCGGGACTATCACACAGATACGCAGTATTTT
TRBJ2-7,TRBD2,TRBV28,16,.,CASSLGGRAYHTEQYF,TGTGCCAGCAGTTTAGGCGGGAGGGCCTATCACACCGAGCAGTACTTC
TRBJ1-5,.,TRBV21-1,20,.,CASSKRRGQGDSLGNQPQHF,TGTGCCAGCAGCAAACGGAGGGGACAGGGTGACTCACTAGGCAATCAGCCCCAGCATTTT
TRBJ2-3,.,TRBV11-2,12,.,CASSLDQDTQYF,TGTGCCAGCAGCTTAGATCAAGATACGCAGTATTTT
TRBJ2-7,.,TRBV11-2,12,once,CASSRAPYEHYF,TGTGCCAGCAGTCGTGCCCCCTACGAGCATTACTTC